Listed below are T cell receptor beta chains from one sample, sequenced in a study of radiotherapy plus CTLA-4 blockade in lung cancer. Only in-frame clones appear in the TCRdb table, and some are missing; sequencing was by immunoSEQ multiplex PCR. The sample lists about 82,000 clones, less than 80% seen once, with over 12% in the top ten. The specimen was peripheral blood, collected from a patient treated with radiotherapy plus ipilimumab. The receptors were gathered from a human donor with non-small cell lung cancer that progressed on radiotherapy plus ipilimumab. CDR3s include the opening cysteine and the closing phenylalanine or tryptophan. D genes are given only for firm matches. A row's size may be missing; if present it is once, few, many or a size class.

CASSGDRGGTGELFF,TGCGCCAGCAGCGGGGACAGGGGAGGCACCGGGGAGCTGTTTTTT,-,TRBV5-1,TRBD1,TRBJ2-2
CASSHGTGGYEQYF,TGTGCCAGCAGCCACGGGACAGGGGGTTACGAGCAGTACTTC,few,TRBV5-4,TRBD1,TRBJ2-7
CASSPTGTGRNQPQHF,TGTGCCAGCAGCCCAACCGGGACAGGACGCAATCAGCCCCAGCATTTT,-,TRBV7-8,TRBD1,TRBJ1-5
CASSFPTHSEQFF,TGTGCCAGCAGTTTCCCCACCCACAGTGAGCAGTTCTTC,once,TRBV27,-,TRBJ2-1
CASSQDGATNEKLFF,TGCGCCAGCAGCCAAGACGGCGCAACTAATGAAAAACTGTTTTTT,-,TRBV4-3,-,TRBJ1-4
CASSVSSGVNTGELFF,TGTGCCAGCAGCGTGTCTAGCGGGGTGAACACCGGGGAGCTGTTTTTT,-,TRBV9,TRBD2,TRBJ2-2
CASSLAQGYTEAFF,TGTGCCAGCAGCTTAGCGCAGGGATACACTGAAGCTTTCTTT,-,TRBV5-4,-,TRBJ1-1
CASSQDLTGLTGELFF,TGCGCCAGCAGCCAAGATTTAACAGGGCTAACCGGGGAGCTGTTTTTT,-,TRBV4-1,-,TRBJ2-2
CASSRDRVTEAFF,TGCGCCAGCAGCCGTGACAGGGTCACTGAAGCTTTCTTT,-,TRBV4-1,TRBD1,TRBJ1-1
CASSLAGGPNEQYF,TGTGCCAGCAGCTTAGCGGGAGGGCCAAACGAGCAGTACTTC,-,TRBV7-9,TRBD2,TRBJ2-7
CRAGGWASGSTDTQYF,TGCCGCGCGGGGGGGTGGGCAAGCGGAAGCACAGATACGCAGTATTTT,-,TRBV29-1,TRBD2,TRBJ2-3
CASSPPGLRDGYTF,TGTGCCAGCAGCCCCCCCGGGCTACGTGATGGCTACACCTTC,-,TRBV28,-,TRBJ1-2
CASQETGGFYEQYF,TGTGCCAGCCAGGAGACAGGGGGATTCTACGAGCAGTACTTC,-,TRBV19,TRBD1,TRBJ2-7
CASSFHFDDSNQPQHF,TGTGCCAGCAGTTTCCATTTTGATGATAGCAATCAGCCCCAGCATTTT,many,TRBV28,-,TRBJ1-5
CASSQEGGTSKTQYF,TGCGCCAGCAGCCAAGAAGGGGGGACTAGCAAGACCCAGTACTTC,once,TRBV4-1,TRBD2,TRBJ2-5
CASSFSNTGELFF,TGTGCCAGCAGCTTTTCGAACACCGGGGAGCTGTTTTTT,-,TRBV4-2,-,TRBJ2-2
CAIRGDANHGYTF,TGTGCCATCAGGGGTGACGCAAACCATGGCTACACCTTC,-,TRBV10-3,-,TRBJ1-2
CASGLAEDTEAFF,TGTGCTAGTGGTTTGGCCGAGGACACTGAAGCTTTCTTT,-,TRBV12-5,-,TRBJ1-1
CASSQESRRAGELFF,TGCGCCAGCAGCCAAGAATCCCGGAGGGCCGGGGAGCTGTTTTTT,-,TRBV4-3,-,TRBJ2-2
CASSEGGTGAFF,TGTGCCAGCAGTGAAGGTGGGACGGGAGCTTTCTTT,-,TRBV6-5,-,TRBJ1-1
CASSYRTGTALNEQFF,TGTGCCAGCAGCTACAGAACCGGGACAGCCCTCAATGAGCAGTTCTTC,-,TRBV5-6,TRBD1,TRBJ2-1
CASSYGQSNTEAFF,TGTGCCAGCAGTTATGGTCAGTCGAACACTGAAGCTTTCTTT,-,TRBV6-5,-,TRBJ1-1
CASSLAGTGRNTEAFF,TGCGCCAGCAGCTTGGCGGGGACAGGGCGGAACACTGAAGCTTTCTTT,-,TRBV5-1,TRBD1,TRBJ1-1
CASSTTRRRALNTEAFF,TGTGCCAGCAGCACCACCCGTCGGAGGGCCCTGAACACTGAAGCTTTCTTT,-,TRBV7-9,-,TRBJ1-1
CASIGQGEETQYF,TGTGCCAGCATCGGACAGGGGGAAGAGACCCAGTACTTC,-,TRBV2,TRBD1,TRBJ2-5
CASSTQGANTEAFF,TGCGCCAGCAGCACACAGGGGGCTAACACTGAAGCTTTCTTT,-,TRBV5-1,TRBD1,TRBJ1-1
CASSFSTGTGNEKLFF,TGTGCCAGCAGCTTCAGTACCGGGACAGGGAACGAAAAACTGTTTTTT,-,TRBV7-9,TRBD1,TRBJ1-4
CASSRKLQTEAFF,TGTGCCAGCAGCCGAAAACTTCAGACTGAAGCTTTCTTT,once,TRBV6-1,-,TRBJ1-1
CASSVAFRELFF,TGTGCCAGCAGCGTAGCTTTCCGGGAGCTGTTTTTT,-,TRBV9,-,TRBJ2-2
CAAGTGGYEQYF,TGTGCCGCCGGGACAGGGGGCTACGAGCAGTACTTC,once,TRBV19,TRBD1,TRBJ2-7
CASSQARTGAAETQYF,TGTGCCAGCTCACAAGCTCGGACAGGGGCGGCAGAGACCCAGTACTTC,-,TRBV18,TRBD1,TRBJ2-5
CATSKSGGAYNEQFF,TGTGCCACCAGCAAGAGCGGGGGGGCCTACAATGAGCAGTTCTTC,-,TRBV15,TRBD2,TRBJ2-1
CASSQDYAYEQYF,TGCGCCAGCAGCCAAGATTACGCTTACGAGCAGTACTTC,once,TRBV4-1,-,TRBJ2-7
CASSLGVADTQYF,TGCGCCAGCAGCTTGGGGGTGGCAGATACGCAGTATTTT,-,TRBV5-1,-,TRBJ2-3
CASSLDLGRKYF,TGTGCCAGCAGCTTAGATCTAGGGCGAAAGTATTTT,-,TRBV7-2,-,TRBJ2-3
CASSATPDGNTIYF,TGTGCCAGCAGCGCGACTCCGGACGGGAACACCATATATTTT,-,TRBV9,-,TRBJ1-3
CASSLGGGAGDEQFF,TGTGCCAGCAGCTTGGGCGGGGGGGCCGGAGATGAGCAGTTCTTC,-,TRBV11-3,TRBD2,TRBJ2-1
CASSYPDEQYF,TGTGCCAGCAGTTACCCTGACGAGCAGTACTTC,-,TRBV28,-,TRBJ2-7
CASSLGSDIAMRGYTF,TGTGCCAGCAGCTTAGGGAGCGACATTGCGATGAGGGGCTACACCTTC,-,TRBV7-9,-,TRBJ1-2
CASSLLAGREQYF,TGTGCCAGCAGCTTACTAGCGGGAAGGGAGCAGTACTTC,-,TRBV11-2,TRBD2,TRBJ2-7
CASSLGGPRPSYEQYF,TGTGCCAGCAGTTTGGGGGGCCCCAGGCCCTCCTACGAGCAGTACTTC,-,TRBV28,-,TRBJ2-7
CASSDWNEQFF,TGTGCCAGCAGTGACTGGAATGAGCAGTTCTTC,few,TRBV2,-,TRBJ2-1
CASSRSGGTDTQYF,TGCGCCAGCAGCCGTTCAGGGGGCACAGATACGCAGTATTTT,-,TRBV4-3,-,TRBJ2-3
CASSFGPGLGGEQYF,TGTGCCAGCAGCTTTGGACCGGGACTAGGCGGCGAGCAGTACTTC,-,TRBV11-1,TRBD2,TRBJ2-7
CASSGKVAGSRLFF,TGTGCCAGCAGTGGGAAGGTAGCGGGATCCCGGCTGTTCTTC,once,TRBV6-1,TRBD2,TRBJ2-1
CASSEGRINTEAFF,TGTGCCAGCAGTGAAGGCAGGATCAACACTGAAGCTTTCTTT,few,TRBV2,-,TRBJ1-1
CASSGYSGANVLTF,TGTGCCAGTAGCGGTTACTCTGGGGCCAACGTCCTGACTTTC,-,TRBV19,-,TRBJ2-6
CATSKGTDTQYF,TGTGCCACCTCGAAGGGCACAGATACGCAGTATTTT,few,TRBV15,-,TRBJ2-3
CASSRTATKGDTQYF,TGTGCCAGCAGCCGGACTGCCACTAAGGGGGATACGCAGTATTTT,-,TRBV7-3,-,TRBJ2-3
CASSSDRGQQYF,TGCGCCAGCAGTTCGGACAGGGGACAGCAGTACTTC,-,TRBV10-2,TRBD1,TRBJ2-7
CAWSGLAGVSSYNEQFF,TGTGCCTGGAGTGGACTAGCGGGGGTCTCCTCCTACAATGAGCAGTTCTTC,once,TRBV30,TRBD2,TRBJ2-1
CASAPESYGYTF,TGTGCCAGTGCACCAGAATCCTATGGCTACACCTTC,few,TRBV19,-,TRBJ1-2
CATAGQYSGNTIYF,TGTGCCACCGCGGGACAGTACTCTGGAAACACCATATATTTT,few,TRBV5-6,TRBD1,TRBJ1-3
CASFHGRGGSTDTQYF,TGTGCCAGCTTCCACGGGAGGGGGGGCAGCACAGATACGCAGTATTTT,-,TRBV7-8,TRBD2,TRBJ2-3
CASSLADLYEQYF,TGTGCCAGCAGCTTGGCTGATCTCTACGAGCAGTACTTC,-,TRBV5-6,-,TRBJ2-7
CASSQEPVGSLATNEKLFF,TGTGCCAGCAGCCAAGAACCCGTGGGCAGCCTTGCAACTAATGAAAAACTGTTTTTT,-,TRBV14,-,TRBJ1-4
CASSQVVNSEAFF,TGTGCCAGCTCACAGGTCGTAAATTCTGAAGCTTTCTTT,-,TRBV19,-,TRBJ1-1
CASSTAGQSNQPQHF,TGTGCCAGCAGTACCGCCGGGCAGTCCAATCAGCCCCAGCATTTT,-,TRBV28,-,TRBJ1-5
CASSGGRGLETQYF,TGTGCCAGCAGCGGGGGCAGGGGGCTAGAGACCCAGTACTTC,-,TRBV5-4,TRBD1,TRBJ2-5